Listed below are T cell receptor beta chains from one sample, sequenced in a study of T cells expressing NK-cell markers. TCRdb re-called the 5' RACE reads; one entry per CDR3 protein, DNA not given. The sample holds tens of thousands of distinct CDR3 sequences. The specimen was blood T cells: a sorted CD56 or NKG2C T cell subset, CD4+ or CD8+ T cells, or bulk PBMC T cells (not recorded which). These receptors all come from a man aged 18-70 years in good health. CDR3s include the opening cysteine and the closing phenylalanine or tryptophan. Each record gives: CDR3 length, clone size, V gene, J gene, CDR3 protein. Clone size, where shown, is once, few, many, or a class for clones that have expanded.

>15|-|TRBV9|TRBJ2-1
CASSVASGRLSEQFF
>15|-|TRBV19|TRBJ1-1
CATLRGQGMNTEAFF
>14|-|TRBV28|TRBJ2-4
CASRFGTEANIQYF
>17|-|TRBV7-9|TRBJ2-3
CASSPRGKRGGPDTQYF
>14|-|TRBV5-1|TRBJ2-7
CASSLDRSSYEQYF
>13|-|TRBV10-3|TRBJ2-7
CAISEENSYEQYF
>16|-|TRBV10-3|TRBJ2-7
CAISEATGGRTPEQYF
>14|-|TRBV20-1|TRBJ2-4
CSASQTLRGNIQYF
>16|-|TRBV28|TRBJ2-1
CASRGLAGGSYNEQFF
>15|-|TRBV7-4|TRBJ2-7
CASSPRGLLRREQYF
>18|-|TRBV28|TRBJ2-1
CASSPPRGDIRVGNEQFF
>14|-|TRBV7-2|TRBJ1-2
CASSPPGRGFSYTF
>16|-|TRBV5-8|TRBJ1-5
CASSLPYDRLNQPQHF
>14|-|TRBV20-1|TRBJ2-5
CSAPVSGPQETQYF
>11|-|TRBV18|TRBJ2-7
CASSTTGEQYF
>14|-|TRBV7-2|TRBJ2-2
CASSLDVVTGELFF
>13|-|TRBV14|TRBJ2-5
CASRTGEFGTQYF
>12|-|TRBV9|TRBJ1-2
CASSVTGDGYTF
>12|-|TRBV20-1|TRBJ2-3
CSANKNPDTQYF
>16|-|TRBV15|TRBJ2-7
CATSRDRTPSSYEQYF
>14|-|TRBV6-2/TRBV6-3|TRBJ2-1
CASSYGAEVNEQFF
>12|-|TRBV6-6|TRBJ1-1
CASSERRTEAFF
>17|-|TRBV5-4|TRBJ2-6
CASSRGETYSGANVLTF
>15|-|TRBV19|TRBJ2-1
CASTPFGDSYNEQFF
>17|-|TRBV6-5|TRBJ2-7
CASSYSAGTSGTYEQYF
>17|-|TRBV7-8|TRBJ1-1
CASSLLQGHQLNTEAFF
>17|-|TRBV20-1|TRBJ2-3
CSAKRLAGISSTDTQYF
>14|-|TRBV4-1|TRBJ1-6
CASSQVGGISPLHF
>14|-|TRBV7-9|TRBJ1-2
CASSFGTRGYGYTF
>15|-|TRBV7-6|TRBJ2-5
CASSSRRTPQETQYF
>14|-|TRBV12-3/TRBV12-4|TRBJ2-5
CASSRGGLGETQYF
>14|-|TRBV10-3|TRBJ1-3
CAISLDSSGNTIYF
>13|-|TRBV20-1|TRBJ2-5
CSASGHSQETQYF
>15|-|TRBV5-8|TRBJ1-1
CASSLPGQGNTEAFF
>14|-|TRBV12-3/TRBV12-4|TRBJ2-1
CASSRRAGGNEQFF
>18|-|TRBV9|TRBJ1-3
CASSASGTAANSGNTIYF
>15|-|TRBV7-3|TRBJ2-5
CASSLSSGSRETQYF
>14|-|TRBV11-2|TRBJ1-3
CASSLGSSGNTIYF
>15|-|TRBV4-3|TRBJ2-5
CASSQDPDSEETQYF
>15|-|TRBV28|TRBJ2-5
CASSPGRTRQETQYF
>14|-|TRBV27|TRBJ1-1
CASSSLASGPEAFF
>16|-|TRBV7-2|TRBJ2-1
CASSPRLAGGPNEQFF
>14|-|TRBV13|TRBJ2-1
CASSYHELYNEQFF
>12|-|TRBV6-6|TRBJ2-1
CASGRGGNEQFF
>14|-|TRBV5-6|TRBJ2-7
CASSYSSTSYEQYF
>14|-|TRBV28|TRBJ2-2
CASSNGGGTGELFF
>15|-|TRBV4-2|TRBJ2-7
CASSQDRVGSYEQYF
>14|-|TRBV20-1|TRBJ1-1
CSASPYHGQIEAFF
>16|-|TRBV7-8|TRBJ1-6
CASSLAGAAYNSPLHF
>12|-|TRBV29-1|TRBJ1-6
CSARQGNSPLHF
>13|-|TRBV4-2|TRBJ2-7
CASSQDRVGEQYF
>15|-|TRBV30|TRBJ1-5
CAWSTGTGFGQPQHF
>14|-|TRBV12-3/TRBV12-4|TRBJ1-6
CASGLGQDNSPLHF
>13|-|TRBV3-1|TRBJ1-6
CASSGRSNSPLHF
>13|-|TRBV24-1|TRBJ1-1
CATRRSMNTEAFF
>12|-|TRBV12-3/TRBV12-4|TRBJ1-2
CASSFNWYGYTF
>15|-|TRBV7-8|TRBJ1-1
CASRRLGGVDTEAFF
>15|-|TRBV9|TRBJ2-5
CASSASGTGVETQYF
>12|-|TRBV5-1|TRBJ2-1
CASSLGRGGLFF
>19|large|TRBV10-3|TRBJ2-1
CAISESIAGSRSSYNEQFF